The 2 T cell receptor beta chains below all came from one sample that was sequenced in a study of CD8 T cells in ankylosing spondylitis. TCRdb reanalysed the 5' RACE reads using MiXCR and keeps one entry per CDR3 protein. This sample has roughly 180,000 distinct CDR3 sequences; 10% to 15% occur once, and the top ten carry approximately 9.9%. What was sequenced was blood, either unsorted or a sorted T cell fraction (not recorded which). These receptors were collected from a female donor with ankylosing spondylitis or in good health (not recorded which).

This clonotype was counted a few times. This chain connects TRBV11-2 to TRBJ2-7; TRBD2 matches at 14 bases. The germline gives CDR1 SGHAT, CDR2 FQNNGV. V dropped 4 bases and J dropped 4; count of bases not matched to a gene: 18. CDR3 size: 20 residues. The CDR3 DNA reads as TGTGCCAGCAGCTCCCTAGTACGGACTAGCGGGAGGCCGGGATGGTACGAGCAGTACTTC. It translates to CASSSLVRTSGRPGWYEQYF.

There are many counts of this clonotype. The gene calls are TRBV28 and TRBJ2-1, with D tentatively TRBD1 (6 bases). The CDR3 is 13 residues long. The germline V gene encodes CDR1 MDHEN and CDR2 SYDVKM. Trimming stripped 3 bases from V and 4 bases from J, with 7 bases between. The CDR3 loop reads CASSFTGYNEQFF. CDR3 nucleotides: TGTGCCAGCAGTTTTACAGGGTACAATGAGCAGTTCTTC.